The T cell receptor (beta chain) described here comes from a study of shared clonotypes between healthy human individuals. This clone was seen just once. What it binds is not known. Broader study findings: Generally, naive subsets (rather than memory subsets) showed larger estimated richness.

Germline CDR1 reads SGHTA; CDR2 reads FQGNSA. CDR3 length: 14 amino acids. Trimming removed 8 bases at V and 3 bases at J, with 16 bases between. In the study's own analysis: Filtering differed for immunoSEQ, which gave only junction sequences without quality scores. TCRdb keeps only in-frame clones here, not all; method: immunoSEQ multiplex PCR. The V and J calls and clone size come from that table; D and trimming were worked out from the DNA. This table has some 1,600,000 clones, 98% appearing once. This receptor was obtained from a man younger than 40 in good health. This rearrangement joins TRBV7-2 to TRBJ1-2, with D maybe TRBD1 (6 bases). The specimen sequenced was naive CD4+ T cells sorted from blood. The subset denotes: CD45RA+ positively selected. For the CDR3, the DNA is TGTGCCAGCCGCAGAAGGGGGGGTGACTATGGCTACACCTTC. Protein: CASRRRGGDYGYTF.